A single sample gave rise to the 17 T cell receptor beta chains below, sequenced in a study of cytomegalovirus exposure and HLA in healthy donors. Primers included in the PCR were 60 Vbeta and 13 Jbeta primers. Assay used: immunoSEQ multiplex PCR; TCRdb lists only in-frame clones, some missing. The profile shows tens of thousands of clones, 72% of them singletons. The sample taken for sequencing was PBMCs. The receptors were sampled from a man aged 55 to 69 in good health and CMV-seropositive.

As regards this clone: This sample also contains other DNA sequences that code for the same CDR3. The chain uses TRBV4-1 and TRBJ2-1; D perhaps matches TRBD2 (5 bases). The germline V gene has CDR1 MGHRA and CDR2 YSYEKL. Between the trimmed V and J ends, which lost 1 base and 3 bases, there was a span of 10 bases. This CDR3 has 15 amino acids. Written as DNA, the CDR3 is TGCGCCAGCAGCCAAGTCGGGGATTACTACAATGAGCAGTTCTTC. It yields the protein CASSQVGDYYNEQFF.

This clone appeared a few times. The rearrangement links TRBV6-5 to TRBJ2-7, with 10 positions matching TRBD1. CDR3 size: 15 residues. CDR1 is MNHEY, CDR2 SVGAGI, per germline. With V trimmed by 1 base and J by 6 bases, 6 bases remained unmatched. CDR3 loop: CASSYWGQGLGEQYF. In nucleotides, the CDR3 is TGTGCCAGCAGTTACTGGGGACAGGGGCTCGGCGAGCAGTACTTC.

The rearrangement links TRBV19 to TRBJ2-5, with TRBD1 as a possible D gene (6 bases). The V gene's germline CDR1 is LNHDA and CDR2 SQIVND (reference sequence). The CDR3 has 14 amino acids. Trimming shortened V by 11 bases and J by 0 bases, and 16 bases separated the two germline ends. For the CDR3, the DNA is TGTGCCTCCAGACAAGGGGGACACCAAGAGACCCAGTACTTC. It specifies CASRQGGHQETQYF.

The genes are TRBV19 and TRBJ2-7, with 8 bases lining up with TRBD2. The CDR3 has 13 residues. Trimming removed 3 bases from V and 7 bases from J; junction bases left unmatched: 5. The germline gives CDR1 LNHDA, CDR2 SQIVND (reference sequence). CDR3 residues: CASSIGLAGEQYF. As DNA, the CDR3 is TGTGCCAGTAGTATTGGACTAGCTGGTGAGCAGTACTTC.

CDR3 nucleotides: TGTGCCAGCAGCGTTGATGGCAACTATGGCTACACCTTC. Translating it yields CASSVDGNYGYTF. V gene TRBV9 combines with J gene TRBJ1-2, with D uncertain. Trimming left V 2 bases short and J 2 bases short, with 7 bases between. Germline CDR1 SGDLS, CDR2 YYNGEE. There are 13 residues in the CDR3.

The chain combines TRBV2 with TRBJ1-2; the match to TRBD1 covers 9 bases. Germline lookup yields CDR1 SNHLY and CDR2 FYNNEI. V shed 6 bases, J shed 2 bases, and the junction held 1 base outside the gene matches. This CDR3 has 13 residues. CDR3 bases: TGTGCCAGCAGCGACAGGGGGAACTATGGCTACACCTTC. Its translation is CASSDRGNYGYTF.

This clone was detected only a few times. The rearrangement joins TRBV19 to TRBJ1-2, with a tentative D call TRBD1 (6 bases). The CDR3 is made up of 15 amino acids. V lost 5 bases and J lost 0, with 13 bases in between. The germline V gene encodes CDR1 LNHDA and CDR2 SQIVND (reference sequence). The DNA of the CDR3 is TGTGCCAGTAGTGACCGGACAGTCTCTAACTATGGCTACACCTTC. Translating it yields CASSDRTVSNYGYTF.

V and J are TRBV30 and TRBJ2-2; no definite D call. Per the germline V gene, CDR1 is GTSNPN and CDR2 is SVGIG (reference sequence). This CDR3 comprises 11 residues. V was clipped by 1 base and J by 6 bases, with 3 bases between them. The CDR3 loop reads CAWSAPGELFF. The CDR3, as DNA: TGTGCCTGGAGTGCTCCCGGGGAGCTGTTTTTT.

This chain joins TRBV18 and TRBJ2-7, with D possibly matching TRBD1 (8 bases). V gave up 4 bases and J gave up 5 bases, with 15 bases separating them. This CDR3 is built from 14 residues. Germline V gene data show CDR1 as KGHSH and CDR2 as LQKENI. This chain's CDR3 is CASSLQGGIDEQYF. The CDR3 region has the DNA TGTGCCAGCTCACTACAGGGGGGGATAGACGAGCAGTACTTC.

V usage is TRBV6-5 and J usage is TRBJ2-7, with TRBD2 matching 11 bases. J was trimmed by 4 bases and V by 2 bases; bases with no gene match: 4. There are 15 residues in the CDR3. Germline V gene lookup returns CDR1 MNHEY and CDR2 SVGAGI. The CDR3 DNA sequence: TGTGCCAGCAGTTACACTAGCGGGGGACAGTACGAGCAGTACTTC. The encoded protein is CASSYTSGGQYEQYF.

With regard to this clone: At one end the junction does not follow the germline gene, possibly because of a read error. The V gene is TRBV6-1, the J gene TRBJ1-2; D call uncertain. The CDR3 is 10 residues long. Germline V gene data show CDR1 as MNHNS and CDR2 as SASEGT. Written as DNA, the CDR3 is TGTGACAGCCATTACTATGGCTACACCTTC. Its translation: CDSHYYGYTF.

The genes are TRBV29-1 and TRBJ2-2; 9 bases align to TRBD1. The CDR3 loop spans 17 amino acids. V lost 0 bases, J lost 4 bases, and 9 bases stayed unmatched. CDR1 is SQVTM, CDR2 ANQGSEA, per germline. CDR3 DNA sequence: TGCAGCGTTGAAGACTCAGACAGGGGGAAAATCACCGGGGAGCTGTTTTTT. Its translation is CSVEDSDRGKITGELFF.

The count of this clone is one. The CDR3 sequence: CASKKRGGHTGELFF. CDR3 coding DNA: TGTGCCAGCAAAAAGCGGGGGGGCCACACCGGGGAGCTGTTTTTT. The chain has TRBV6-5 and TRBJ2-2; TRBD2 aligns across 10 bases. This CDR3 spans 15 amino acids. Germline V gene lookup returns CDR1 MNHEY and CDR2 SVGAGI. J gave up 3 bases and V 7 bases, and 5 bases lay outside the gene matches.

In its sample, this clone was seen once. The V gene is TRBV7-9, the J gene TRBJ2-5; TRBD2 matches at 15 bases. This CDR3 has 19 amino acids. Trimming removed 4 bases from V and 4 bases from J; junction bases left unmatched: 13. Per germline, CDR1 SEHNR and CDR2 FQNEAQ (reference sequence). DNA for the CDR3: TGTGCCAGCAGCTACAGAGGGACTAGCGGGGGGCCGGGTAGAGAGACCCAGTACTTC. It specifies CASSYRGTSGGPGRETQYF. The full variable domain, with the rest looked up from reference TRBV7-9 and TRBJ2-5, is DTGVSQNPRHKITKRGQNVTFRCDPISEHNRLYWYRQTLGQGPEFLTYFQNEAQLEKSRLLSDRFSAERPKGSFSTLEIQRTEQGDSAMYLCASSYRGTSGGPGRETQYFGPGTRLLVL.

The gene calls are TRBV6-1 and TRBJ2-2; no clear D. V shed 6 bases and J shed 5 bases, with 10 bases lying between them. This CDR3 has 13 amino acids. Per the germline V gene, CDR1 is MNHNS and CDR2 is SASEGT. CDR3 nucleotide sequence: TGTGCCAGCAGACAATTTGTAACCGGGGAGCTGTTTTTT. Amino acids: CASRQFVTGELFF.

The chain joins TRBV20-1 to TRBJ2-4; tentative D call: TRBD1 (7 bases). CDR3 size: 11 residues. V lost 5 bases and J 11 bases, leaving 13 bases between the germline ends. Germline V CDR1 and CDR2: DFQATT, SNEGSKA (reference sequence). The CDR3 DNA sequence: TGCAGTGCTGGGGGGACAGCGGTTCAGTACTTC. This gives the protein CSAGGTAVQYF.

This chain links TRBV7-6 with TRBJ1-2; maybe TRBD1 (5 bases). Per the germline V gene, CDR1 is SGHVS and CDR2 is FNYEAQ. The CDR3 is 13 amino acids. Trimming stripped 4 bases from V and 1 base from J, with 7 bases between. CDR3 residues: CASSSTVNYGYTF. For the CDR3, the DNA is TGTGCCAGCAGCTCGACAGTTAACTATGGCTACACCTTC.